The clone carrying this T cell receptor (beta chain) was observed many times. This sample stems from a study of spatial heterogeneity in lung cancer. Time point defined: sample taken at primary tumor resection. TCRs were sequenced from unsorted whole RNA of tumor, nontumor lung or PBMC. Germline V gives CDR1 SGHDT, CDR2 YYEEEE. The CDR3 has 16 amino acids. With V trimmed by 0 bases and J by 1 base, 2 bases remained unmatched. A unique molecular identifier was carried by every single TCR cDNA molecule. TCRdb ran MiXCR on the 5' RACE reads and lists one entry per CDR3 protein. The repertoire consists of nearly 5,500 distinct CDR3 sequences, with approximately 4% occurring once and the leading ten covering about 12%.

The source is a male donor with early-stage non-small cell lung cancer. Here the sequenced sample was normal lung tissue next to the tumor, taken at surgery. The chain is built from TRBV5-6 and TRBJ2-1; 9 positions match TRBD2. CDR3 DNA: TGTGCCAGCAGCTTGGGACTAGCGGTTTCCTACAATGAGCAGTTCTTC. It codes for CASSLGLAVSYNEQFF.